This entry lists 13 T cell receptor beta chains sequenced from one sample in a study of blood T cell repertoires in COVID-19. This table comes from immunoSEQ multiplex PCR, and its TCRdb copy is limited to in-frame clones, with some not included. The sample records roughly 64,000 clones, 65% to 90% being singletons. Input material: peripheral blood. Receptors were obtained from a middle-aged man with active COVID-19.

The rearrangement uses TRBV15 and TRBJ2-3, with D possibly matching TRBD1 (6 bases). Per germline, CDR1 LNHNV and CDR2 YYDKDF (reference sequence). Trimming pared 0 bases from V and 0 bases from J, leaving 19 bases between. The CDR3 contains 19 residues. The CDR3 DNA sequence: TGTGCCACCAGCAGAGATCTGTCCGGGACACCCACCAGCACAGATACGCAGTATTTT. Its protein is CATSRDLSGTPTSTDTQYF. Based on the CDR3 plus reference TRBV15 and TRBJ2-3, the full variable domain is DAMVIQNPRYQVTQFGKPVTLSCSQTLNHNVMYWYQQKSSQAPKLLFHYYDKDFNNEADTPDNFQSRRPNTSFCFLDIRSPGLGDTAMYLCATSRDLSGTPTSTDTQYFGPGTRLTVL.

The chain uses TRBV28 and TRBJ1-4, with D unresolved. This CDR3 is 14 amino acids long. Per germline, CDR1 MDHEN and CDR2 SYDVKM. With 5 bases removed from V and 4 bases from J, the gap between germline ends came to 11 bases. CDR3 protein: CASSGPQVNEKLFF. In DNA form, the CDR3 reads TGTGCCAGCAGTGGGCCCCAGGTTAATGAAAAACTGTTTTTT. The full variable domain, in which reference TRBV28 and TRBJ1-4 provide the parts outside the CDR3, is DVKVTQSSRYLVKRTGEKVFLECVQDMDHENMFWYRQDPGLGLRLIYFSYDVKMKEKGDIPEGYSVSREKKERFSLILESASTNQTSMYLCASSGPQVNEKLFFGSGTQLSVL.

This sequence joins TRBV19 and TRBJ2-1, with 8 bases that match TRBD2. Trimming at V came to 5 bases and at J to 1 base, leaving 7 bases not matched to a gene. CDR1 and CDR2 (germline): LNHDA, SQIVND (reference sequence). This CDR3 contains 16 residues. Here the CDR3 reads CASSFSSGYSYNEQFF. In DNA form, the CDR3 reads TGTGCCAGTAGTTTCTCTAGCGGGTATTCCTACAATGAGCAGTTCTTC.

The V call is TRBV28, the J call TRBJ1-2; D might be TRBD1 (5 bases). The CDR3 consists of 10 residues. Germline CDR1 and CDR2: MDHEN and SYDVKM. Trimming left V 8 bases short and J 9 bases short, with 10 bases between. The chain's CDR3 is CASGGGSYTF. The CDR3 bases are TGTGCCAGCGGCGGGGGGAGCTACACCTTC.

This clone was detected once. The rearrangement uses TRBV6-6 and TRBJ2-2, with TRBD2 identical over 9 bases. From germline, CDR1 is MNHNY and CDR2 SVGAGI (reference sequence). The CDR3 sequence is 15 residues long. After removal of 6 bases from V and 7 bases from J, the junction contained 9 bases not matched to a gene. The CDR3 spells CASRAPSGVGGELFF. Written as DNA, the CDR3 is TGTGCCAGCAGGGCCCCTAGCGGGGTCGGCGGGGAGCTGTTTTTT.

This chain links TRBV5-1 with TRBJ2-1, with 8 bases matching TRBD2. Looked up from germline, CDR1 is SGHRS and CDR2 is YFSETQ. This CDR3 region has 18 residues. Losses at the gene ends were 4 bases for V and 6 bases for J; bases not matched to a gene: 18. The CDR3 region has the DNA TGCGCCAGCAGCCCGCTCGATATGGTCGAGCGGGAGAGCAATGAGCAGTTCTTC. Protein product: CASSPLDMVERESNEQFF.

The chain combines TRBV2 with TRBJ2-5; D is unclear. Germline CDR1 is SNHLY and CDR2 is FYNNEI. Trimming took off 1 base at V and 5 bases at J, with 8 bases between the two ends. This CDR3 has 13 residues. CDR3 bases: TGTGCCAGCAGTGAAGGGCGGTGGGAGACCCAGTACTTC. Its protein is CASSEGRWETQYF. The entire variable domain, with the rest obtained from reference TRBV2 and TRBJ2-5, is as follows: EPEVTQTPSHQVTQMGQEVILRCVPISNHLYFYWYRQILGQKVEFLVSFYNNEISEKSEIFDDQFSVERPDGSNFTLKIRSTKLEDSAMYFCASSEGRWETQYFGPGTRLLVL.

This chain uses TRBV15 with TRBJ2-1; the D is unclear. CDR3 length: 11 amino acids. V lost 8 bases, J lost 8 bases, and 10 bases lay in between. Germline CDR1 and CDR2: LNHNV and YYDKDF (reference sequence). CDR3 residues: CATSSGYEQFF. CDR3 in DNA: TGTGCCACCTCGTCCGGTTATGAGCAGTTCTTC.

The chain combines TRBV6-5 with TRBJ2-7, with D maybe TRBD2 (6 bases). Trimming removed 0 bases at V and 2 bases at J, with 11 bases between. CDR1 and CDR2 from the germline V gene are MNHEY and SVGAGI. The CDR3 runs 15 residues. The CDR3 region is CASSYSNTGAYEQYF. The CDR3 DNA is TGTGCCAGCAGTTACTCGAATACGGGGGCCTACGAGCAGTACTTC.

The CDR3 DNA follows: TGCAGCGTTTCGGACAGCTACGAGCAGTACTTC. Translation gives CSVSDSYEQYF. The chain links TRBV29-1 to TRBJ2-7; tentative D call: TRBD1 (6 bases). The CDR3 is made up of 11 amino acids. V was clipped by 5 bases and J by 3 bases, with 8 bases between them. Germline CDR1 is SQVTM and CDR2 is ANQGSEA.

This sequence joins TRBV19 and TRBJ1-1; tentative D call: TRBD1 (5 bases). The CDR3 is 15 amino acids. The V and J ends lost 5 bases and 5 bases respectively, with 18 bases between them. Germline assignment: CDR1 LNHDA and CDR2 SQIVND (reference sequence). CDR3 sequence: CASSPRLARGTEAFF. Written as DNA, the CDR3 is TGTGCCAGTAGTCCCAGACTCGCTAGGGGAACTGAAGCTTTCTTT. The variable domain in full, completed from reference TRBV19 and TRBJ1-1, reads DGGITQSPKYLFRKEGQNVTLSCEQNLNHDAMYWYRQDPGQGLRLIYYSQIVNDFQKGDIAEGYSVSREKKESFPLTVTSAQKNPTAFYLCASSPRLARGTEAFFGQGTRLTVV.

The chain is built from TRBV6-4 and TRBJ2-5, with D perhaps matching TRBD1 (5 bases). Germline V gene sequence: CDR1 MRHNA, CDR2 SNTAGT. This CDR3 spans 14 amino acids. V shed 4 bases and J shed 4 bases, with 13 bases lying between them. Here the CDR3 reads CASSAPNDRETQYF. The CDR3 DNA reads as TGTGCCAGCAGTGCCCCCAACGACAGAGAGACCCAGTACTTC.

The V call is TRBV24-1, the J call TRBJ2-2; D possibly corresponds to TRBD2 (5 bases). The CDR3 runs 14 residues. Trimming pared 9 bases from V and 6 bases from J, leaving 16 bases between. Looked up from germline, CDR1 is KGHDR and CDR2 is SFDVKD. DNA for the CDR3: TGTGCCACCGCAACGGACTTACGACCCGGGGAGCTGTTTTTT. Translating gives CATATDLRPGELFF.